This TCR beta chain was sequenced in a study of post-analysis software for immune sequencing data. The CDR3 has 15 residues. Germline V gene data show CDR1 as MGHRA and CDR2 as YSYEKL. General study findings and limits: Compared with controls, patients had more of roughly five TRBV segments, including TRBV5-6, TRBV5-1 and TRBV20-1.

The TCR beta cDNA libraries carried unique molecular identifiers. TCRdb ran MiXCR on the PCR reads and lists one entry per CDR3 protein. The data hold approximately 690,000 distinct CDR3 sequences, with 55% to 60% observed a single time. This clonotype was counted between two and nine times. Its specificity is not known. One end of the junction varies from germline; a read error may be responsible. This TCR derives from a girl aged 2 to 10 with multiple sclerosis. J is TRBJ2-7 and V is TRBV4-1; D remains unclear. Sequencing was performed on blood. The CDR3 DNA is TGCGCCAACAGCCAAGATGCAGATGGAGCCAACGAGCAGTACTTC. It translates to CANSQDADGANEQYF.